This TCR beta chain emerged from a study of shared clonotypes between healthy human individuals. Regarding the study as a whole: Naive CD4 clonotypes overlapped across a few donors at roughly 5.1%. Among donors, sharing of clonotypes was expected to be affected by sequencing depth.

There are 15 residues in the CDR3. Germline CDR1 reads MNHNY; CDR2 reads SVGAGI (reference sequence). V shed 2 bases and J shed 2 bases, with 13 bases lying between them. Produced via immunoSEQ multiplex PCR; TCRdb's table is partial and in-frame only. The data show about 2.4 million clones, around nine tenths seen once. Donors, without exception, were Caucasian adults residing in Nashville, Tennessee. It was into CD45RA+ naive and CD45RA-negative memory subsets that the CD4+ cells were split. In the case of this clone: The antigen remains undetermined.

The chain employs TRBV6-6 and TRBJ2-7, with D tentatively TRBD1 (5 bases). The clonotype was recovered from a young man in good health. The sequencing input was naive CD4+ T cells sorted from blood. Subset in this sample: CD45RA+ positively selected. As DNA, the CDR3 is TGTGCCAGCAGTTACAGCGTGGCAGGGACCTACGAGCAGTACTTC. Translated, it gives CASSYSVAGTYEQYF.